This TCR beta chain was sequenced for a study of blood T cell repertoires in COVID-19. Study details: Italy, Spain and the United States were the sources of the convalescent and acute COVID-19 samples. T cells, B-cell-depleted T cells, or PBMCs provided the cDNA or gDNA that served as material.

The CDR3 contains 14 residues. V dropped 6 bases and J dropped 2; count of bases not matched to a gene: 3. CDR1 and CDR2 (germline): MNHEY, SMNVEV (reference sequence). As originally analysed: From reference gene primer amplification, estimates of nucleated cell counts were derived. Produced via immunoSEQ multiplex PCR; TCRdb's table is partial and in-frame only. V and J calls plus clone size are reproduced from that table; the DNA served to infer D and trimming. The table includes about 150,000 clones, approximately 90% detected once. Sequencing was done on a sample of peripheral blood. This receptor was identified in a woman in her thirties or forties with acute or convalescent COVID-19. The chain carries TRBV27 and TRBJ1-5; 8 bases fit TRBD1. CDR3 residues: CASSGQGGNQPQHF. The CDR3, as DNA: TGTGCCAGCAGCGGACAGGGCGGCAATCAGCCCCAGCATTTT.